Listed below are T cell receptor beta chains from one sample, sequenced in a study of blood T cell repertoires in COVID-19. TCRdb's table, derived via immunoSEQ multiplex PCR, lists solely in-frame clones and lacks some. The sample has 470,000 or so clones, 80% to 90% seen once. Sequenced material: peripheral blood. The source is a woman aged 25 to 39 with acute or convalescent COVID-19. CDR3s include the opening cysteine and the closing phenylalanine or tryptophan. The D gene is left open where the match is weak. The size field is filled for only some rows; it gives once, few, many or a size class.

D: TRBD1; size: NA; V: TRBV29-1; J: TRBJ2-7; CDR3: CSGGQGDTYEQYF; DNA: TGCAGCGGGGGACAGGGCGATACCTACGAGCAGTACTTC
D: TRBD2; size: once; V: TRBV3-1/TRBV3-2; J: TRBJ2-7; CDR3: CASSQGGWRGEYYEQYF; DNA: TGTGCCAGCAGCCAAGGCGGTTGGCGGGGGGAGTACTACGAGCAGTACTTC
D: TRBD1; size: once; V: TRBV9; J: TRBJ1-2; CDR3: CASSERTGEYDGYTF; DNA: TGTGCCAGCAGCGAACGGACAGGAGAATATGATGGCTACACCTTC
D: TRBD1; size: NA; V: TRBV24-1; J: TRBJ2-1; CDR3: CATSDPGTGEVNEQFF; DNA: TGTGCCACCAGTGACCCCGGGACAGGAGAGGTCAATGAGCAGTTCTTC
D: TRBD1; size: once; V: TRBV2; J: TRBJ1-1; CDR3: CASSRTGGSGNTEAFF; DNA: TGTGCCAGCAGTAGGACAGGGGGAAGTGGGAACACTGAAGCTTTCTTT
D: NA; size: NA; V: TRBV28; J: TRBJ2-7; CDR3: CASSLPDSYEQYF; DNA: TGTGCCAGCAGTTTACCCGACAGCTACGAGCAGTACTTC
D: TRBD1; size: NA; V: TRBV19; J: TRBJ1-6; CDR3: CASSLPGQNNSPLHF; DNA: TGTGCCAGTAGCTTACCGGGACAGAATAATTCACCCCTCCACTTT
D: TRBD1; size: NA; V: TRBV11-1; J: TRBJ1-1; CDR3: CASSPTGPGTEAFF; DNA: TGTGCCAGCAGCCCGACAGGGCCGGGGACTGAAGCTTTCTTT
D: NA; size: few; V: TRBV10-3; J: TRBJ1-1; CDR3: CAISESGGSGTEAFF; DNA: TGTGCCATCAGTGAGTCGGGGGGGTCGGGCACTGAAGCTTTCTTT
D: TRBD2; size: once; V: TRBV24-1; J: TRBJ2-5; CDR3: CATSDRLAGGRETQYF; DNA: TGTGCCACCAGTGATCGGCTAGCGGGGGGGCGGGAGACCCAGTACTTC
D: NA; size: NA; V: TRBV29-1; J: TRBJ2-2; CDR3: CSASFLSGGELFF; DNA: TGCAGCGCCTCATTCCTCTCCGGCGGGGAGCTGTTTTTT
D: TRBD1; size: NA; V: TRBV7-9; J: TRBJ2-2; CDR3: CASSPTGDRGSGELFF; DNA: TGTGCCAGCAGCCCGACTGGGGACAGGGGATCCGGGGAGCTGTTTTTT
D: NA; size: few; V: TRBV2; J: TRBJ2-1; CDR3: CASSVSGYNEQFF; DNA: TGTGCCAGCAGTGTTTCAGGGTACAATGAGCAGTTCTTC
D: NA; size: NA; V: TRBV11-2; J: TRBJ2-4; CDR3: CASSLRDIQYF; DNA: TGTGCCAGCAGCTTGAGGGACATTCAGTACTTC
D: NA; size: NA; V: TRBV24-1; J: TRBJ2-5; CDR3: CATREPRTRTQYF; DNA: TGTGCCACCAGGGAACCTAGAACGCGGACCCAGTACTTC
D: NA; size: NA; V: TRBV29-1; J: TRBJ2-1; CDR3: CSVEGDFYVNEQFF; DNA: TGCAGCGTTGAAGGGGACTTTTACGTCAATGAGCAGTTCTTC
D: NA; size: NA; V: TRBV7-3; J: TRBJ2-3; CDR3: CASSFSSTDTQYF; DNA: TGTGCCAGCAGCTTTTCTAGCACAGATACGCAGTATTTT
D: TRBD1; size: NA; V: TRBV30; J: TRBJ1-1; CDR3: CAWKRDRGRPEAFF; DNA: TGTGCCTGGAAAAGGGACAGGGGACGTCCTGAAGCTTTCTTT
D: TRBD1; size: NA; V: TRBV4-2; J: TRBJ1-4; CDR3: CASSHGDRGKEKLFF; DNA: TGTGCCAGCAGCCACGGGGACAGGGGAAAGGAAAAACTGTTTTTT
D: NA; size: NA; V: TRBV15; J: TRBJ2-3; CDR3: CATSRGGSTDTQYF; DNA: TGTGCCACCAGCAGAGGGGGCTCCACAGATACGCAGTATTTT
D: TRBD1; size: NA; V: TRBV5-5; J: TRBJ2-5; CDR3: CASSLMGMTGTTMGEETQYF; DNA: TGTGCCAGCAGCTTGATGGGGATGACAGGGACCACGATGGGAGAAGAGACCCAGTACTTC
D: NA; size: few; V: TRBV5-5; J: TRBJ2-5; CDR3: CASSLVPGTETQYF; DNA: TGTGCCAGCAGCTTGGTTCCGGGAACTGAGACCCAGTACTTC
D: TRBD1; size: once; V: TRBV7-9; J: TRBJ2-3; CDR3: CASSFGQGWDTQYF; DNA: TGTGCCAGCAGCTTCGGACAGGGATGGGATACGCAGTATTTT
D: NA; size: NA; V: TRBV15; J: TRBJ1-4; CDR3: CATSRAGMGEKLFF; DNA: TGTGCCACCAGCAGGGCAGGGATGGGCGAAAAACTGTTTTTT
D: NA; size: NA; V: TRBV12-2; J: TRBJ1-3; CDR3: CASRPLRPNSGNTIYF; DNA: TGTGCAAGTCGCCCCCTGCGGCCAAACTCTGGAAACACCATATATTTT
D: NA; size: NA; V: TRBV7-3; J: TRBJ1-2; CDR3: CASSLTGGYQLDGYTF; DNA: TGTGCCAGCAGCTTAACTGGGGGGTATCAACTAGATGGCTACACCTTC
D: NA; size: NA; V: TRBV4-1; J: TRBJ2-7; CDR3: CASSQEGTYEQYF; DNA: TGCGCCAGCAGCCAGGAGGGGACCTACGAGCAGTACTTC
D: NA; size: NA; V: TRBV5-6; J: TRBJ2-7; CDR3: CASSESGTLYEQYF; DNA: TGTGCCAGCAGCGAATCCGGGACACTGTACGAGCAGTACTTC
D: NA; size: NA; V: TRBV5-4; J: TRBJ2-5; CDR3: CASSADDSFIYF; DNA: TGTGCCAGCAGCGCAGATGATTCGTTCATCTACTTC
D: TRBD1; size: NA; V: TRBV11-2; J: TRBJ1-1; CDR3: CASSFGQANTEAFF; DNA: TGTGCCAGCAGCTTCGGACAGGCGAACACTGAAGCTTTCTTT
D: NA; size: NA; V: TRBV9; J: TRBJ2-2; CDR3: CASSVEEYAGELFF; DNA: TGTGCCAGCAGCGTAGAGGAGTATGCCGGGGAGCTGTTTTTT
D: TRBD1; size: NA; V: TRBV18; J: TRBJ1-2; CDR3: CASSPPGTGMRGYTF; DNA: TGTGCCAGCTCACCACCGGGGACAGGGATGAGGGGCTACACCTTC
D: NA; size: few; V: TRBV28; J: TRBJ2-2; CDR3: CASSLLATTGELFF; DNA: TGTGCCAGCAGTTTATTAGCCACAACCGGGGAGCTGTTTTTT
D: NA; size: NA; V: TRBV25-1; J: TRBJ1-1; CDR3: CASSESREAFF; DNA: TGTGCCAGCAGTGAATCCAGGGAAGCTTTCTTT
D: NA; size: NA; V: TRBV5-1; J: TRBJ2-1; CDR3: CASSFGNGGARYNEQFF; DNA: TGCGCCAGCAGCTTCGGGAATGGGGGGGCACGATACAATGAGCAGTTCTTC
D: TRBD1; size: NA; V: TRBV6-5; J: TRBJ1-1; CDR3: CASSSRQGLNTEAFF; DNA: TGTGCCAGCAGTTCTAGACAGGGGTTGAACACTGAAGCTTTCTTT
D: NA; size: NA; V: TRBV7-3; J: TRBJ2-1; CDR3: CASSATGLSYNEQFF; DNA: TGTGCCAGCAGCGCAACAGGGTTATCCTACAATGAGCAGTTCTTC
D: NA; size: NA; V: TRBV7-9; J: TRBJ2-5; CDR3: CASSSRQWETQYF; DNA: TGTGCCAGCAGCTCCCGACAGTGGGAGACCCAGTACTTC
D: TRBD1; size: NA; V: TRBV30; J: TRBJ2-7; CDR3: CAWSPWDSHSYEQYF; DNA: TGTGCCTGGAGTCCATGGGACAGCCACTCCTACGAGCAGTACTTC
D: TRBD1; size: NA; V: TRBV6-1; J: TRBJ1-5; CDR3: CASSEYRGQVQPQHF; DNA: TGTGCCAGCAGTGAATACAGGGGGCAAGTTCAGCCCCAGCATTTT
D: NA; size: NA; V: TRBV19; J: TRBJ2-1; CDR3: CASSIDRSRISSNEQFF; DNA: TGTGCCAGTAGTATAGACCGAAGCAGGATCTCCTCTAATGAGCAGTTCTTC
D: NA; size: NA; V: TRBV2; J: TRBJ2-5; CDR3: CASSDEDPRDGRAQYF; DNA: TGTGCCAGCAGTGACGAGGACCCCAGGGATGGTAGGGCCCAGTACTTC
D: NA; size: NA; V: TRBV19; J: TRBJ1-5; CDR3: CASSTRVNKQPQHF; DNA: TGTGCCAGTAGTACCAGGGTTAATAAGCAGCCCCAGCATTTT
D: TRBD1; size: once; V: TRBV10-2; J: TRBJ2-2; CDR3: CASKEGTGDPPNTGELFF; DNA: TGCGCCAGCAAAGAGGGGACAGGGGACCCTCCGAACACCGGGGAGCTGTTTTTT
D: TRBD2; size: once; V: TRBV29-1; J: TRBJ2-3; CDR3: CSVDTGTGRGTQYF; DNA: TGCAGCGTTGATACCGGGACTGGGAGGGGTACGCAGTATTTT
D: NA; size: NA; V: TRBV9; J: TRBJ2-5; CDR3: CASTRGTYQETQYF; DNA: TGTGCCAGCACCCGCGGGACGTATCAAGAGACCCAGTACTTC
D: NA; size: NA; V: TRBV5-7; J: TRBJ2-3; CDR3: CASSLFRGWDTQYF; DNA: TGTGCCAGCAGCTTATTCCGGGGATGGGATACGCAGTATTTT
D: NA; size: NA; V: TRBV11-2; J: TRBJ2-1; CDR3: CASSLVRNEQFF; DNA: TGTGCCAGCAGCTTAGTGAGAAATGAGCAGTTCTTC
D: TRBD1; size: once; V: TRBV3-1/TRBV3-2; J: TRBJ2-7; CDR3: CASSQSGTGIGQYF; DNA: TGTGCCAGCAGCCAGTCAGGGACAGGGATAGGGCAGTACTTC
D: NA; size: NA; V: TRBV7-3; J: TRBJ2-3; CDR3: CASSPEGSTDTQYF; DNA: TGTGCCAGCAGCCCGGAGGGTAGCACAGATACGCAGTATTTT
D: NA; size: once; V: TRBV4-2; J: TRBJ2-2; CDR3: CASSPTPRGVTGELFF; DNA: TGTGCCAGCAGCCCGACCCCTCGCGGGGTGACCGGGGAGCTGTTTTTT
D: NA; size: NA; V: TRBV4-1; J: TRBJ2-6; CDR3: CASSQGAVQGSGANVLTF; DNA: TGCGCCAGCAGCCAAGGTGCGGTTCAGGGCTCTGGGGCCAACGTCCTGACTTTC
D: TRBD2; size: NA; V: TRBV7-9; J: TRBJ2-5; CDR3: CASSLGRFRRGGGGETQYF; DNA: TGTGCCAGCAGCTTAGGACGGTTCCGGCGGGGGGGCGGCGGAGAGACCCAGTACTTC
D: NA; size: NA; V: TRBV10-3; J: TRBJ2-3; CDR3: CAISEEISRRGDTQYF; DNA: TGTGCCATCAGTGAGGAGATCTCGCGACGGGGAGATACGCAGTATTTT
D: NA; size: NA; V: TRBV7-6; J: TRBJ2-7; CDR3: CASSLALSYEQYF; DNA: TGTGCCAGCAGCTTAGCGCTCAGTTACGAGCAGTACTTC
D: TRBD2; size: NA; V: TRBV18; J: TRBJ2-7; CDR3: CASSPGLADGEQYF; DNA: TGTGCCAGCTCACCTGGACTAGCGGATGGCGAGCAGTACTTC
D: NA; size: NA; V: TRBV24-1; J: TRBJ2-1; CDR3: CATSDLLGGEQFF; DNA: TGTGCCACCAGTGATTTGCTCGGGGGTGAGCAGTTCTTC